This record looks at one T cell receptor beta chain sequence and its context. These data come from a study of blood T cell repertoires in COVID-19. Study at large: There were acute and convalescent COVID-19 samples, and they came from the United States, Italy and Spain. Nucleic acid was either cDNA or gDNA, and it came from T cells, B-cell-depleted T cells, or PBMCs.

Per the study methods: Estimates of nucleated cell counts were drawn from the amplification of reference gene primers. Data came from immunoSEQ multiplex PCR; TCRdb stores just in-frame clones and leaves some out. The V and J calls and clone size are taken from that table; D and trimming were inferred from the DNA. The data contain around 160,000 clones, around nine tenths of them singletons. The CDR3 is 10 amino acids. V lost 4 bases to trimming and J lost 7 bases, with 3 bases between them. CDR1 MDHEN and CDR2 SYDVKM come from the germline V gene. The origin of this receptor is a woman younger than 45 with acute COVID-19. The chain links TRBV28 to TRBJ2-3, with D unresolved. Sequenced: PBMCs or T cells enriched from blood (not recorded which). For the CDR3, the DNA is TGTGCCAGCAGTTCAAATACGCAGTATTTT. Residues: CASSSNTQYF. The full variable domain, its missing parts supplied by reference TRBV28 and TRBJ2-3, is DVKVTQSSRYLVKRTGEKVFLECVQDMDHENMFWYRQDPGLGLRLIYFSYDVKMKEKGDIPEGYSVSREKKERFSLILESASTNQTSMYLCASSSNTQYFGPGTRLTVL.